This T cell receptor (beta chain) is drawn from a study of shared clonotypes between healthy human individuals. For the study at large: Three men and a couple of women, aged 18 to 49, were donors. Three plates each covered CD4 naive and memory; CD8 naive two, CD8 memory one.

Between the trimmed V and J ends, which lost 5 bases and 3 bases, there was a span of 18 bases. The CDR3 is made up of 16 amino acids. CDR1 is MNHEY, CDR2 SMNVEV, per germline (reference sequence). General study results and limits: Clonotype sharing among donors, it was expected, would be affected by sequencing depth.

Naive CD8 cells comprised CD45RO-negative, CCR7-positively selected cells, excluding terminally differentiated effector memory CD45RA+ cells. Concerning this clone: Its antigen remains unidentified.

Original processing methods: Junction-only sequences without quality scores were provided by ImmunoSEQ, so filtering was different. The table came from immunoSEQ multiplex PCR; TCRdb's copy has only in-frame clones and leaves some out. The D gene and trimming were derived from the DNA, and the V and J assignments and clone size from that table. The repertoire holds some 2,100,000 clones, with approximately 94% as singletons. Sequencing used naive CD8+ T cells from PBMCs. This chain connects TRBV27 to TRBJ2-3; D is tentatively TRBD1 or TRBD2 (5 bases each). The receptor's source is a young man in good health. Some clones in this sample may be carry-over from other donors' samples. Here the CDR3 DNA reads TGTGCCAGCAGTCTTCTGGGGGTAGGATGGACAGATACGCAGTATTTT. The encoded protein is CASSLLGVGWTDTQYF.